The next 20 T cell receptor beta chains were all read from a single sample in a study of T cell changes during pregnancy in multiple sclerosis. The protocol was immunoSEQ multiplex PCR, while the TCRdb copy is restricted to in-frame clones and leaves out a portion. The table records approximately 41,000 clones, around 90% of them present only once. Here the sequenced sample was CD4+ T cells from peripheral blood mononuclear cells, taken in the second trimester of pregnancy. The receptors originated from a female donor with multiple sclerosis, enrolled in a pregnancy study.

The chain carries TRBV14 and TRBJ2-7; 10 bases line up with TRBD2. Germline trimming cut 0 bases from V and 0 bases from J; bases unmatched to any gene: 5. Germline V gives CDR1 SGHDN, CDR2 FVKESK. CDR3 length: 17 residues. The CDR3 sequence: CASSQDELAGSSYEQYF. CDR3 bases: TGTGCCAGCAGCCAAGACGAACTAGCGGGAAGCTCCTACGAGCAGTACTTC.

With respect to this clone: Sequence at one end of the junction differs from germline and may be a read error. The genes are TRBV19 and TRBJ1-2; D is unresolved. The CDR3 is made up of 13 amino acids. The germline V gene encodes CDR1 LNHDA and CDR2 SQIVND (reference sequence). The chain's CDR3 is CASSRSQNYGYTF. The CDR3 DNA follows: TGTGCCAGCAGTAGGTCTCAGAACTATGGCTACACCTTC.

This clone showed up just a few times. V gene TRBV28 combines with J gene TRBJ2-6; D may be TRBD1 (5 bases). V was clipped by 7 bases and J by 4 bases, with 8 bases between them. The CDR3 extends over 13 amino acids. Per the germline V gene, CDR1 is MDHEN and CDR2 is SYDVKM. The CDR3 loop is CASKGPGANVLTF. CDR3 bases: TGTGCCAGCAAGGGGCCCGGGGCCAACGTCCTGACTTTC.

The chain carries TRBV9 and TRBJ2-2; 7 bases are shared with TRBD1. V trimming: 0 bases; J trimming: 4 bases; junction bases outside the gene matches: 3. Per the germline V gene, CDR1 is SGDLS and CDR2 is YYNGEE. This CDR3 comprises 15 residues. The CDR3 here is CASSVEWTGTGELFF. The DNA for the CDR3 is TGTGCCAGCAGCGTAGAGTGGACAGGCACCGGGGAGCTGTTTTTT. Full variable domain (outside the CDR3, taken from reference TRBV9 and TRBJ2-2): DSGVTQTPKHLITATGQRVTLRCSPRSGDLSVYWYQQSLDQGLQFLIQYYNGEERAKGNILERFSAQQFPDLHSELNLSSLELGDSALYFCASSVEWTGTGELFFGEGSRLTVL.

The CDR3 loop reads CASGLGDSSYEQYF. CDR3 in DNA: TGTGCTAGTGGTTTGGGGGACAGCTCCTACGAGCAGTACTTC. The V and J genes are TRBV12-5 and TRBJ2-7; 7 positions agree with TRBD1. CDR1 and CDR2 (germline): LGHNT, FRNRAP. The CDR3 is made up of 14 amino acids. Trimming took 1 base from V and 0 from J; bases not matched to a gene: 0.

The chain recombines TRBV2 with TRBJ2-2; 10 nucleotides match TRBD2. V lost 7 bases to trimming and J lost 7 bases; unmatched junction nucleotides: 12. The CDR3 contains 16 residues. Germline CDR1 and CDR2: SNHLY and FYNNEI. The CDR3 nucleotides are TGTGCCAGCAATGTGGTAGCGGGAGGCCGAGGCGGGGAGCTGTTTTTT. Translated: CASNVVAGGRGGELFF.

The gene calls are TRBV14 and TRBJ1-2, with D tentatively TRBD1 (5 bases). Germline V gives CDR1 SGHDN, CDR2 FVKESK. V lost 3 bases and J lost 2, with 13 bases in between. There are 15 residues in the CDR3. This CDR3 is CASSHPTAGNYGYTF. The CDR3 nucleotides are TGTGCCAGCAGCCATCCTACAGCAGGGAACTATGGCTACACCTTC.

The CDR3 nucleotides read TGTGCCAGCAGCTTGGCTGGGCAGAAATTAACGAATACGCAGTATTTT. Its protein product is CASSLAGQKLTNTQYF. This chain uses TRBV5-8 with TRBJ2-3, with unresolved D. This CDR3 is built from 16 residues. Per germline, CDR1 SGHTS and CDR2 YDEGEE. Between the trimmed V and J ends, which lost 0 bases and 7 bases, there was a span of 18 bases.

The genes are TRBV28 and TRBJ1-3; D is undetermined. This CDR3 comprises 14 residues. Germline V gene data show CDR1 as MDHEN and CDR2 as SYDVKM. V lost 6 bases, J lost 4 bases, and 13 bases lay in between. In nucleotides, the CDR3 is TGTGCCAGCAGCCCTCGAGACACCGGAAACACCATATATTTT. Amino acids: CASSPRDTGNTIYF.

V usage is TRBV18 and J usage is TRBJ2-2; D is ambiguous. Per germline, CDR1 KGHSH and CDR2 LQKENI. The CDR3 has 13 residues. Trimming shortened V by 3 bases and J by 4 bases, and 6 bases separated the two germline ends. CDR3 DNA: TGTGCCAGCTCACCTCTCGTCACCGGGGAGCTGTTTTTT. It specifies CASSPLVTGELFF.

The CDR3 is CASRGGLGNQPQHF. DNA for the CDR3: TGTGCCAGTAGGGGGGGTTTGGGCAATCAGCCCCAGCATTTT. The genes are TRBV19 and TRBJ1-5; D might be TRBD1 (5 bases). The CDR3 runs to 14 residues. The germline gives CDR1 LNHDA, CDR2 SQIVND (reference sequence). Trimming stripped 6 bases from V and 2 bases from J, with 11 bases between.

The V gene is TRBV21-1, the J gene TRBJ2-5; the DNA was not compared with TRBD2, the D call given in the table. TRBV21-1 is reported as a pseudogene. The CDR3 is made up of 18 amino acids. CDR3 sequence reads: CASFPGLAGVGGEETQYF. The CDR3 DNA reads TGTGCCAGCTTTCCGGGACTAGCGGGAGTAGGAGGGGAAGAGACCCAGTACTTC.

The rearrangement joins TRBV10-3 to TRBJ2-1; TRBD2 matches 12 bases. The length of the CDR3 is 16 residues. V shed 8 bases and J 9 bases; nucleotides not matched to a gene: 14. Germline V gives CDR1 ENHRY, CDR2 SYGVKD. CDR3 region: CAIGEPGLAGSGEQFF. The CDR3 DNA sequence: TGTGCCATCGGAGAACCGGGACTAGCGGGCTCCGGTGAGCAGTTCTTC.

This rearrangement joins TRBV7-2 to TRBJ1-2; TRBD1 aligns across 7 bases. This CDR3 spans 14 amino acids. CDR1 and CDR2 (germline): SGHTA, FQGNSA. V was pared by 5 bases and J by 9 bases, with 12 bases of the junction left unmatched. The CDR3 coding sequence is TGTGCCAGCAGCCCCCGGGACAGATTTGCGAGCTACACCTTC. Its protein is CASSPRDRFASYTF. Together with reference TRBV7-2 and TRBJ1-2, the CDR3 gives the full variable domain: GAGVSQSPSNKVTEKGKDVELRCDPISGHTALYWYRQSLGQGLEFLIYFQGNSAPDKSGLPSDRFSAERTGGSVSTLTIQRTQQEDSAVYLCASSPRDRFASYTFGSGTRLTVV.

The gene calls are TRBV7-9 and TRBJ2-7; TRBD2 agrees at 10 bases. The germline V gene encodes CDR1 SEHNR and CDR2 FQNEAQ (reference sequence). V shed 4 bases, J shed 4 bases, and the junction held 7 bases outside the gene matches. CDR3 length equals 15 residues. The chain's CDR3 is CASSSSEREGYEQYF. DNA of the CDR3: TGTGCCAGCAGCTCCTCTGAGCGGGAGGGGTACGAGCAGTACTTC.

The V gene is TRBV4-3, the J gene TRBJ2-2; D perhaps matches TRBD2 (6 bases). CDR1 and CDR2 from the germline V gene are LGHNA and YSLEER. The CDR3 is 16 residues long. The germline V and J ends were trimmed by 2 bases and 3 bases, with 13 bases remaining between them. The CDR3 bases are TGCGCCAGCAGCCAAAAACCGGGACTCCACACCGGGGAGCTGTTTTTT. Translated: CASSQKPGLHTGELFF.

The chain combines TRBV19 with TRBJ1-1; perhaps TRBD1 as D (6 bases). The V gene lost 4 bases and the J gene lost 1 base, with 13 bases spanning the gap. The CDR3 extends over 15 amino acids. Germline V gene data show CDR1 as LNHDA and CDR2 as SQIVND (reference sequence). The CDR3 loop is CASSRDRDTNTEAFF. CDR3 sequence (DNA): TGTGCCAGTAGTAGGGACCGGGACACGAACACTGAAGCTTTCTTT.

This clone was seen a single time. The chain has TRBV6-6 and TRBJ1-1, with unresolved D. Germline V gives CDR1 MNHNY, CDR2 SVGAGI (reference sequence). V lost 6 bases, J lost 4 bases, and 6 bases lay in between. CDR3 size: 11 residues. CDR3 DNA sequence: TGTGCCAGCAGACAGACCACTGAAGCTTTCTTT. Residues: CASRQTTEAFF.

This clone has just a few counts. CDR3 in amino acids: CASSFGRDIYEQYF. The DNA of the CDR3 is TGCGCCAGCAGCTTTGGACGGGACATCTACGAGCAGTACTTC. The chain joins TRBV5-1 to TRBJ2-7, with a possible D match to TRBD1 (6 bases). Germline lookup yields CDR1 SGHRS and CDR2 YFSETQ. Trimming cost V 2 bases and J 3 bases, with 12 bases left between them. CDR3 length equals 14 residues.

V is TRBV7-9 and J is TRBJ1-4; D is unclear. V lost 5 bases and J lost 6, with 19 bases in between. This CDR3 is 16 amino acids long. Germline CDR1 and CDR2: SEHNR and FQNEAQ (reference sequence). CDR3 sequence: CASSTDLGRYHEKLFF. In DNA, the CDR3 is TGTGCCAGCAGCACAGATTTGGGCAGGTATCATGAAAAACTGTTTTTT.